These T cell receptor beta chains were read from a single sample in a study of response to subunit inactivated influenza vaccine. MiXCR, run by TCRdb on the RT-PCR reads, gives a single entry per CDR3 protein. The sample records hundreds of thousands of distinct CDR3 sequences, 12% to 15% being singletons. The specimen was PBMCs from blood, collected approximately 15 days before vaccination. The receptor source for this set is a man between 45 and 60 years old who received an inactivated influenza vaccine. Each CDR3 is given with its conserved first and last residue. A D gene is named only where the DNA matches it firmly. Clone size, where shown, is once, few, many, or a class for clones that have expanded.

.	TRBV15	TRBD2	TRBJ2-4	TGTGCCCCCAGGACCGCGGGAGTAGGTGACATTCAGTACTTC	CAPRTAGVGDIQYF
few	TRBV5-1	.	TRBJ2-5	TGCGCCAGCAGCTTGGCCAACCCGCCCCAAGAGACCCAGTACTTC	CASSLANPPQETQYF
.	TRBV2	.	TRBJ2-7	TGTGCCAGCACAAGGCCAGGTGGAGGACCCGAGCAGTACTTC	CASTRPGGGPEQYF
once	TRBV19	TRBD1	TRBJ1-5	TGTGCCAGTAATGACAGGGGGCAGCGCAATCAGCCCCAGCAATTT	CASNDRGQRNQPQQF
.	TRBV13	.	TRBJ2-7	TGTGCCAGCAGAGGGGGAAACTACGAGCAGTACTTC	CASRGGNYEQYF
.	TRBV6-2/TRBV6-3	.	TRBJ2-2	TGTGCCAGCAGTTACTCTGGTAGCGGGAACACCGGGGAGCTGTTTTTT	CASSYSGSGNTGELFF
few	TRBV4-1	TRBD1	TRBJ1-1	TGCGCCAGCAGAACTCTGCCAATTCCAAGGACAGGGAAGACTGAAGCTTTCTTT	CASRTLPIPRTGKTEAFF
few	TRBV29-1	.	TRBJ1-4	TGCAGCGTTGAAGAAGGGAGGGGTGATGAAAAACTGTTTTTT	CSVEEGRGDEKLFF
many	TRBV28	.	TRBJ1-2	TGTGCCAGCAGTTTATTAACCCGACAGACTAACTATGGCTACACCTTC	CASSLLTRQTNYGYTF
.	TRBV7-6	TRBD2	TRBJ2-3	TGTGCCAGCAGCCAGCTAGCGGACACAGATACGCAGTATTTT	CASSQLADTDTQYF
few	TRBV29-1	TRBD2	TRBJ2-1	TGCAGCGCCACTGGACTAGCGAACTATGAGCAGTTCTTC	CSATGLANYEQFF
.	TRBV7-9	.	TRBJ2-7	TGTGCCAGCAGCTCCCGACTGGCCAGGGTCTACGAGCAGTACTTC	CASSSRLARVYEQYF
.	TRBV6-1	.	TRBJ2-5	TGTGCCAGCAGGGGCCGGCTTAGCGCACTACAAGAGACCCAGTACTTC	CASRGRLSALQETQYF
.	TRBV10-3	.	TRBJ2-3	TGTGCCATCAGCCCACGGGACCTAGGCGTCGTTGATACGCAGTATTTT	CAISPRDLGVVDTQYF
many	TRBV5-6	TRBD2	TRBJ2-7	TGTGCCAGCAGTCCGGGACTAGCGGGGAACGAGCAGTACTTC	CASSPGLAGNEQYF
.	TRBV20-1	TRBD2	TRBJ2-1	TGCAGTGCTAGAACGCGGGAGGGCCTATCCTACAATGAGCAGTTCTTC	CSARTREGLSYNEQFF
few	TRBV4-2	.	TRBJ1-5	TGTGCCAGCAGCCAAGAGAGGGTAGGAGATTATAGCAATCAGCCCCAGCATTTT	CASSQERVGDYSNQPQHF
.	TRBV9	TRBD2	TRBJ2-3	TGTGCCAGCAGCGTAACCCCTGGACTAGCGGGGCGCACAGATACGCAGTATTTT	CASSVTPGLAGRTDTQYF
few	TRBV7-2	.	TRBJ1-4	TGTGCCAGCAGCTTAAATGGGGCAGTGAGTGAAAAACTGTTTTTT	CASSLNGAVSEKLFF
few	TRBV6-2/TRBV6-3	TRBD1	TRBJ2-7	TGTGCCAGCAGTGGACTGGACAGGGGATTACCCTACGAGCAGTACTTC	CASSGLDRGLPYEQYF
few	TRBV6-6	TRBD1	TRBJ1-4	TGTGCCAGCAGTTACGCGGGACAGGCAAAACTGTTTTTT	CASSYAGQAKLFF
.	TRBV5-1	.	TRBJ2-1	TGCGCCAGCAGCGACGCGGTAGAAAGCTCCTACAATGAGCAGTTCTTC	CASSDAVESSYNEQFF
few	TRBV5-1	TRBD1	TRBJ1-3	TGCGCCAGCAGCAGCGGACAGGAACTCTCTGGAAACACCATATATTTT	CASSSGQELSGNTIYF
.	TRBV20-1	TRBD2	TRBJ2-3	TGCAGTGCTAGAGAGCCCCCTACTAGCGGGGGGTCGAATAGCACAGATACGCAGTATTTT	CSAREPPTSGGSNSTDTQYF
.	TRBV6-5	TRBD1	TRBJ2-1	TGTGCCAGCAGTTCACGAGGACAGGGCTACAATGAGCAGTTCTTC	CASSSRGQGYNEQFF
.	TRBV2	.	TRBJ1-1	TGTGCCAGCAGTGGTTTCCGGGGCACTGAAGCTTTCTTT	CASSGFRGTEAFF
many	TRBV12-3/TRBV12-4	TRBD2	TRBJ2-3	TGTGCCAGCCGATTAGCGGGAGGCCCAGATACGCAGTATTTT	CASRLAGGPDTQYF
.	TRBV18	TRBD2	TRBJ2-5	TGTGCCAGCTCACCAACGCGGGAGAGGAGGGAGACCCAGTACTTC	CASSPTRERRETQYF
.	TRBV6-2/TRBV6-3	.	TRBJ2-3	TGTGCCAGCAGTTACTCGCAGGATCGAAGCACAGATACGCAGTATTTT	CASSYSQDRSTDTQYF
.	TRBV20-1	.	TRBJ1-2	TGCAGTGCTAGAGATTTAAGCTCCCGACGGGGGGGCTACACCTTC	CSARDLSSRRGGYTF
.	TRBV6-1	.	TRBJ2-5	TGTGCCAGCAGTGGTCGCCTCCTCACAACGGAGACCCAGTACTTC	CASSGRLLTTETQYF
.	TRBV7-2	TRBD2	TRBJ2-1	TGTGCCAGCAGCCTGCCACCGGGACTAGCGGGGGAAAATGAGCAGTTCTTC	CASSLPPGLAGENEQFF
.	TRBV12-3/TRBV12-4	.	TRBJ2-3	TGTGCCAGCAGTTTCCCCCACGCCCCAGATACGCAGTATTTT	CASSFPHAPDTQYF
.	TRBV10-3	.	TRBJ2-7	TGTGCCATCAGTGAAGGTCGCAATCGGGGCAATTACGAGCAGTACTTC	CAISEGRNRGNYEQYF
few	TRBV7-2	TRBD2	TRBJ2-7	TGTGCCAGCAGCCTGGGACTAGTTTCCTTGGGTGAGCAGTACTTC	CASSLGLVSLGEQYF
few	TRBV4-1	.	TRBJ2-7	TGCGCCAGCAGCCAAATAACGTCGGGGTACGAGCAGTACTTC	CASSQITSGYEQYF
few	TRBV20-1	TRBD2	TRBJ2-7	TGCAGTGCTAGAGATCTCAGGACTAGCGGGAGGGCAGACGAGCAGTACTTC	CSARDLRTSGRADEQYF
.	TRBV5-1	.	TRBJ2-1	TGCGCCAGCAGCTTGCAGGGCGAGGAGCAGTTCTTC	CASSLQGEEQFF
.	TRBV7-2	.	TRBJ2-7	TGTGCCAGCAGCTTCCAGGCAGGGTACGAGCAGTACTTC	CASSFQAGYEQYF
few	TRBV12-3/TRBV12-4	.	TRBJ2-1	TGTGCCAGCAGTTTTGAGATAAATGAGCAGTTCTTC	CASSFEINEQFF
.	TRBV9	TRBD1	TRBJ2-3	TGTGCCAGCAGCGAACACAGGGGGCTTGGTACGCAGTATTTT	CASSEHRGLGTQYF
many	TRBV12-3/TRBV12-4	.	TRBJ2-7	TGTGCCAGCAGTTTCGGGCAGGGATCCCTCTACGAGCAGTACTTC	CASSFGQGSLYEQYF
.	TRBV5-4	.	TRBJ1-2	TGTGCCAGCCGACGAGACCTTACAGGGAGGCCCCAGGGTGGCTACACCTTC	CASRRDLTGRPQGGYTF
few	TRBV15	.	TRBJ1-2	TGTGCCACCAGCAGAGACCCAGGGGACTATGGCTACACCTTC	CATSRDPGDYGYTF
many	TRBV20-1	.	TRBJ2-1	TGCAGTGCTAGACCCGTGGGCTCCCAGGCTTACAATGAGCAGTTCTTC	CSARPVGSQAYNEQFF
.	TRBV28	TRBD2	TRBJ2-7	TGTGCCAGCATCCCGACTAGCGGGAGTTGGTACGAGCAGTACTTC	CASIPTSGSWYEQYF
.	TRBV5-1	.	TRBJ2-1	TGCGCCAGCAGCCTAAGGGTCACCAATGAGCAGTTCTTC	CASSLRVTNEQFF
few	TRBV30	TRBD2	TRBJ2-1	TGTGCCTGGAGTGTGGGGGGGGGAGGTTACAATGAGCAGTTCTTC	CAWSVGGGGYNEQFF
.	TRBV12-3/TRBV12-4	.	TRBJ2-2	TGTGCCAGCAGTTTTGGTGTGGGGCCGCCCTCTTTTGGGCTGTTTTTT	CASSFGVGPPSFGLFF
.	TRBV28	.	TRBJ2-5	TGTGCCAGCAGTTTTTCTTCCGGCAGCCAAGAGACCCAGTACTTC	CASSFSSGSQETQYF
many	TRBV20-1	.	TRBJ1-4	TGCAGTGCTAGCGGCCGGGGGCTGACCTCTAATGAAAAACTGTTTTTT	CSASGRGLTSNEKLFF
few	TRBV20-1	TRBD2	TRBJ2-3	TGCAGTGCTCCTGGGACTAGCGGAACAGATACGCAGTATTTT	CSAPGTSGTDTQYF
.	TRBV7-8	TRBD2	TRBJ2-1	TGTGCCAGCAGCTTAATGTCCAGCGGGGGGGCCAATGAGCAGTTCTTC	CASSLMSSGGANEQFF
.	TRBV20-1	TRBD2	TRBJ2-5	TGCAGTGCTAGACCCCCTAGCGGGAGTACCCAGTACTTC	CSARPPSGSTQYF